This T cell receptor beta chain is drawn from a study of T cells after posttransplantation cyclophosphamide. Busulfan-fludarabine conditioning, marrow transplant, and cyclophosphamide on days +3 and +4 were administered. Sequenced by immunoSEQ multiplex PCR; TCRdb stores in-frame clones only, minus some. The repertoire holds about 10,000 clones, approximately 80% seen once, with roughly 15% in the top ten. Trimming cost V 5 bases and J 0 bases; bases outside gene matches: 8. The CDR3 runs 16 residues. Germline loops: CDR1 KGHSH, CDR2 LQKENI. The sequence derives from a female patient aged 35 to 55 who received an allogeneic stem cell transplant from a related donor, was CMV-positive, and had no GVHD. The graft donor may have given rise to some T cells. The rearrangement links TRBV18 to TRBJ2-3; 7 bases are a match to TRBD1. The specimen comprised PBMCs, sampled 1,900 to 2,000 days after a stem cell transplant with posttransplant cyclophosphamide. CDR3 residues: CASSARDSSSTDTQYF. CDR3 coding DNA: TGTGCCAGCTCAGCTCGGGACAGCTCTAGCACAGATACGCAGTATTTT.